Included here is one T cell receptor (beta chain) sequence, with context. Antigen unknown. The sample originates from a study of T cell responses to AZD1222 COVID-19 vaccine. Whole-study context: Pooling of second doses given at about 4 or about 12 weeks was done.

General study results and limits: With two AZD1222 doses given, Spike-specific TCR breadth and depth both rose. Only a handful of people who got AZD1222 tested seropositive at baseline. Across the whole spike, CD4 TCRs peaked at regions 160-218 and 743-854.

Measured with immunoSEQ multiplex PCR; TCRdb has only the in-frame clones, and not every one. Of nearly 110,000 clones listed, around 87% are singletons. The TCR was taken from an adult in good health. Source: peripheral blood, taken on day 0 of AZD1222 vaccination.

CDR3 coding DNA: TGTGCCAGCAGCTTAGGGGACAGAAGAAGGACTGAAGCTTTCTTT. It encodes CASSLGDRRRTEAFF. The chain is built from TRBV7-2 and TRBJ1-1, with TRBD1 matching over 7 bases. The J segment lost 5 bases and the V segment lost 1 base, leaving 7 bases of the junction unmatched. Germline values: CDR1 SGHTA, CDR2 FQGNSA. The CDR3 has 15 amino acids.